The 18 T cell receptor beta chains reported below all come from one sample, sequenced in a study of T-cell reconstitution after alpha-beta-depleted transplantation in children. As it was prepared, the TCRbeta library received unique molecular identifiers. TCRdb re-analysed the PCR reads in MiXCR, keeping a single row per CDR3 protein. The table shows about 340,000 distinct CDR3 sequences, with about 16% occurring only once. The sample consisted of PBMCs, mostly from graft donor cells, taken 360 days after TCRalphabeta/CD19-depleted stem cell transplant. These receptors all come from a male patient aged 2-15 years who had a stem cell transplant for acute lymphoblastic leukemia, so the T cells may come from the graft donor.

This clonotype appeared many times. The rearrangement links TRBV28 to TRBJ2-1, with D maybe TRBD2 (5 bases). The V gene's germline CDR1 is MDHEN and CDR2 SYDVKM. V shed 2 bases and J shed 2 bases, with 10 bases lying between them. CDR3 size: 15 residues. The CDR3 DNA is TGTGCCAGCAGTTTAAGGTGGCGGGCCTACAATGAGCAGTTCTTC. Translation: CASSLRWRAYNEQFF.

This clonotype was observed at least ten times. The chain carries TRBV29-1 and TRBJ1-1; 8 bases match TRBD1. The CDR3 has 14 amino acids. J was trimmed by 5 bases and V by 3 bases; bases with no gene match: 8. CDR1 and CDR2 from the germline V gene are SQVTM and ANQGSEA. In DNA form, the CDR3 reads TGCAGCGTTGAGCGGACAGGGACGGCGACTGAAGCTTTCTTT. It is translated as CSVERTGTATEAFF.

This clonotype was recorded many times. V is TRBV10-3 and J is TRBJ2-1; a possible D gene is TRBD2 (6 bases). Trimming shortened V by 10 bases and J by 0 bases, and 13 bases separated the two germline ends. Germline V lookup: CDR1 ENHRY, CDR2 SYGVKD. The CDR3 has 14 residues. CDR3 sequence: CASSGPSSYNEQFF. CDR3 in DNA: TGTGCCAGTAGCGGACCGAGCTCCTACAATGAGCAGTTCTTC.

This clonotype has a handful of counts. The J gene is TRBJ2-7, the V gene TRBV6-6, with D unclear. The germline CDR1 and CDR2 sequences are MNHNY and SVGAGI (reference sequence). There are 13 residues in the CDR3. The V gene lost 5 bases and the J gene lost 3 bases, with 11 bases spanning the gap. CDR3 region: CASSRVGLYEQYF. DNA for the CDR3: TGTGCCAGCAGTCGGGTCGGCCTCTACGAGCAGTACTTC.

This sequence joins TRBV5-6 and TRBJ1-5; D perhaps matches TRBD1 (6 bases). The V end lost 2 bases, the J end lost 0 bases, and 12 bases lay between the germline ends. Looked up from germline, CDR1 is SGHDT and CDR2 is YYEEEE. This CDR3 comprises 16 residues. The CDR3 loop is CASSFNGGSSNQPQHF. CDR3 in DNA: TGTGCCAGCAGCTTTAACGGGGGCTCTAGCAATCAGCCCCAGCATTTT.

Here the CDR3 reads CAISEPGVDPYEQYF. In DNA, the CDR3 is TGTGCCATCAGTGAGCCAGGGGTTGACCCCTACGAGCAGTACTTC. This sequence joins TRBV10-3 and TRBJ2-7, with D maybe TRBD1 (6 bases). CDR1 and CDR2 from the germline V gene are ENHRY and SYGVKD. The V gene lost 2 bases and the J gene lost 2 bases, with 13 bases spanning the gap. CDR3 length: 15 residues.

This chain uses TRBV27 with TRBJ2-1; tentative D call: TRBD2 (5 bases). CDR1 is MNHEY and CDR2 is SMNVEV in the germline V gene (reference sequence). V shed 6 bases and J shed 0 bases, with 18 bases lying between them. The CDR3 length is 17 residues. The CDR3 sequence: CASSDYYYTSSYNEQFF. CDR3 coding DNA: TGTGCCAGCAGCGATTATTACTACACTAGCTCCTACAATGAGCAGTTCTTC.

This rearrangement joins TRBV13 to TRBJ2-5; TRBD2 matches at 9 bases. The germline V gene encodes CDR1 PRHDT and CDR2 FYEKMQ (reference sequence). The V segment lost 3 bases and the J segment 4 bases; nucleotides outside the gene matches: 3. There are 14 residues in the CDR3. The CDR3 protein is CASSFLTSGETQYF. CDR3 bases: TGTGCCAGCAGCTTTCTGACTAGCGGAGAGACCCAGTACTTC.

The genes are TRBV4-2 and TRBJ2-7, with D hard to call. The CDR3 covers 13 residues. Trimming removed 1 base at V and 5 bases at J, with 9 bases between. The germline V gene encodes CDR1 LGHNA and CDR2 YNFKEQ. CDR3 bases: TGTGCCAGCAGCCAAGTTGGGGATAACGAGCAGTACTTC. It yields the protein CASSQVGDNEQYF.

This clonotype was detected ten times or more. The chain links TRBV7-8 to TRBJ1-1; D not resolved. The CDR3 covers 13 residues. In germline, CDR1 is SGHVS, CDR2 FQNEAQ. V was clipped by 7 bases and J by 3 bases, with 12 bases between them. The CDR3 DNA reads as TGTGCCAGCACCCCCGGACGGGACACTGAAGCTTTCTTT. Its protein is CASTPGRDTEAFF.

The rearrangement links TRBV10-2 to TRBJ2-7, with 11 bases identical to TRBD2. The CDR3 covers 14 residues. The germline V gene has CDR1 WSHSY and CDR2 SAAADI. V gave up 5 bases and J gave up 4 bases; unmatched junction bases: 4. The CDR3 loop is CASSLRLAGYEQYF. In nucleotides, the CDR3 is TGCGCCAGCAGTTTGAGACTAGCGGGGTACGAGCAGTACTTC.

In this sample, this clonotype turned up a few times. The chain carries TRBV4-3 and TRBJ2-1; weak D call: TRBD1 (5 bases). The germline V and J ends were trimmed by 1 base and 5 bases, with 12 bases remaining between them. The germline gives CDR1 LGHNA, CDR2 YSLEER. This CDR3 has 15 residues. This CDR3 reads CASSQGQYDNNEQFF. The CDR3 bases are TGCGCCAGCAGCCAAGGACAGTATGACAACAATGAGCAGTTCTTC.

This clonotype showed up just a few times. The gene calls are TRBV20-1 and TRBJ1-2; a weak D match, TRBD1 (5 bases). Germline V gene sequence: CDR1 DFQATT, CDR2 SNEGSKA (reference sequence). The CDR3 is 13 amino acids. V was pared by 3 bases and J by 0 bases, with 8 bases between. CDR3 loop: CSARRQPNYGYTF. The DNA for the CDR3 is TGCAGTGCTAGGAGACAGCCTAACTATGGCTACACCTTC.

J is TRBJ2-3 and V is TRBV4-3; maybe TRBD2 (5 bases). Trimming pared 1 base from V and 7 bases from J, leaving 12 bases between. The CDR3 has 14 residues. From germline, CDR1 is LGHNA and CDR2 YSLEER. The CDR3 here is CASSQGVRGNTQYF. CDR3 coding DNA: TGCGCCAGCAGCCAAGGTGTCAGAGGGAATACGCAGTATTTT.

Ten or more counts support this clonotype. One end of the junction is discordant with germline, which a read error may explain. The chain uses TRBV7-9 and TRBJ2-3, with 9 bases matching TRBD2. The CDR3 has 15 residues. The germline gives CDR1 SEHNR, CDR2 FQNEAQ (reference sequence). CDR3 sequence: CASSPGLASTDTQYF. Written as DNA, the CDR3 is TGCGCCAGCAGCCCGGGACTAGCTAGCACAGATACGCAGTATTTT.

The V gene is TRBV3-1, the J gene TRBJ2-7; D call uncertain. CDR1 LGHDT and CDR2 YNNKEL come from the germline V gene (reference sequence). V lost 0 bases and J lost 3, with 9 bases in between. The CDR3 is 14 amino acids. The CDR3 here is CASSQDVVVYEQYF. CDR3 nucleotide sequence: TGTGCCAGCAGCCAAGACGTAGTTGTCTACGAGCAGTACTTC.

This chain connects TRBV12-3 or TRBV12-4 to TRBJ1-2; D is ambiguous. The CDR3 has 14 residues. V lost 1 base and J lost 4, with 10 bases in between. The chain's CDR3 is CASSLVGGPYGYTF. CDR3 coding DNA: TGTGCCAGCAGTTTAGTTGGAGGTCCCTATGGCTACACCTTC.

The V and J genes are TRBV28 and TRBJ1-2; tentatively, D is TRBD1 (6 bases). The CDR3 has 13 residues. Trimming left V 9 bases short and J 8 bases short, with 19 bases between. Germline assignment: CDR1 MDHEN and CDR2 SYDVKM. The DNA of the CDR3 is TGTGCCAGTCTTCGGGACAAGGACATGGGCTACACCTTC. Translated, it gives CASLRDKDMGYTF.